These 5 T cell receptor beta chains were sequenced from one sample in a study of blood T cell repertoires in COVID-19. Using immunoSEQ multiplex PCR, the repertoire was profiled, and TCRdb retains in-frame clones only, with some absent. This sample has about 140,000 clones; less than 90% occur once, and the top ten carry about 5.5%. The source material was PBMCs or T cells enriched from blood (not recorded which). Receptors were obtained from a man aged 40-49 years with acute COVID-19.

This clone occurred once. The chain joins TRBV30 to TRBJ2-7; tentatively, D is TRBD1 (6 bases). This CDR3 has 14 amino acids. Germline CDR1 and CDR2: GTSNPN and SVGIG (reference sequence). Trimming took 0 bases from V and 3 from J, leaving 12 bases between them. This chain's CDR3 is CAWSVWQGHYEQYF. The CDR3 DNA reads TGTGCCTGGAGTGTCTGGCAGGGGCACTACGAGCAGTACTTC.

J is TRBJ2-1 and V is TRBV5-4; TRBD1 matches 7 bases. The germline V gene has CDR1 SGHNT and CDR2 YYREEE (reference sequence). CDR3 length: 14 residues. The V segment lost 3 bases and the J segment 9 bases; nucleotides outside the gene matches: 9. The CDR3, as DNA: TGTGCCAGCAGCTCCGGGCCTTCAGGGGGTGAGCAGTTCTTC. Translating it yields CASSSGPSGGEQFF.

The CDR3 here is CASSLHPGQATGELFF. The CDR3 bases are TGTGCCAGCAGCTTACATCCGGGACAGGCCACCGGGGAGCTGTTTTTT. The rearrangement joins TRBV11-2 to TRBJ2-2, with 8 bases lining up with TRBD1. The trim removed 2 bases at V and 4 bases at J, leaving 6 bases unmatched. CDR3 size: 16 residues. CDR1 is SGHAT, CDR2 FQNNGV, per germline.

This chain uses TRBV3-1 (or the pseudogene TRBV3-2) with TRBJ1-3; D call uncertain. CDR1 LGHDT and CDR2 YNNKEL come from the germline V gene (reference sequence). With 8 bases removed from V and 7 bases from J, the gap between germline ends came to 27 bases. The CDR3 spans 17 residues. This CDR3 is CASAQGGLNSLWNTIYF. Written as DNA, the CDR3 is TGTGCCAGCGCACAAGGAGGGTTAAACAGCCTGTGGAACACCATATATTTT.

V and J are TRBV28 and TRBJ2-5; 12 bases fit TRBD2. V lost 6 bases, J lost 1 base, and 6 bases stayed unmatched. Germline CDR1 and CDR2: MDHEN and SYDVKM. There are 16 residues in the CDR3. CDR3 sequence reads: CASRQSSGGGQETQYF. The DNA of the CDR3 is TGTGCCAGCAGGCAGTCTAGCGGGGGGGGCCAAGAGACCCAGTACTTC.